A single sample is the source of the 27 T cell receptor beta chains below, sequenced in a study of blood T cell repertoires in COVID-19. The protocol was immunoSEQ multiplex PCR, while the TCRdb copy is restricted to in-frame clones and leaves out a portion. The sample consists of about 300,000 clones, about 85% of them appearing once. Sequenced sample: PBMCs or T cells enriched from blood (not recorded which). These receptors originate from a woman between 45 and 60 years old who had recovered from COVID-19.

The CDR3 here is CASSQNTGTGPTYSNQPQHF. In nucleotides, the CDR3 is TGCGCCAGCAGCCAAAATACCGGGACAGGCCCGACTTATAGCAATCAGCCCCAGCATTTT. V is TRBV4-1 and J is TRBJ1-5; 8 bases match TRBD1. The CDR3 consists of 20 residues. Losses at the gene ends were 2 bases for V and 0 bases for J; bases not matched to a gene: 15. The germline CDR1 and CDR2 sequences are MGHRA and YSYEKL.

This chain joins TRBV12-3 or TRBV12-4 and TRBJ1-1, with D possibly TRBD1 on 6 matching bases. CDR3 length: 12 residues. V was shortened by 5 bases and J by 11 bases, with 15 bases between the two germline ends. The CDR3 spells CASSPDSGKAFF. DNA of the CDR3: TGTGCCAGCAGTCCGGACAGCGGGAAGGCTTTCTTT.

The V gene is TRBV19, the J gene TRBJ2-7; 7 bases line up with TRBD2. After removal of 6 bases from V and 3 bases from J, the junction contained 5 bases not matched to a gene. CDR1 and CDR2 (germline): LNHDA, SQIVND (reference sequence). The CDR3 contains 13 residues. The CDR3: CASSRGENYEQYF. In DNA form, the CDR3 reads TGTGCCAGTAGCCGGGGGGAGAACTACGAGCAGTACTTC.

The chain carries TRBV27 and TRBJ1-1; perhaps TRBD1 as D (6 bases). The germline V gene has CDR1 MNHEY and CDR2 SMNVEV (reference sequence). The CDR3 runs 18 residues. Trimming pared 3 bases from V and 1 base from J, leaving 21 bases between. CDR3 DNA: TGTGCCAGCAGTTTCCTTCGGTCCGGGCAGGGGAGGAACACTGAAGCTTTCTTT. Amino acid sequence: CASSFLRSGQGRNTEAFF.

The CDR3 region is CASSIYRATNEKLFF. For the CDR3, the DNA is TGTGCCAGTAGTATCTACCGAGCAACTAATGAAAAACTGTTTTTT. The V and J genes are TRBV19 and TRBJ1-4; D is unclear. Germline-derived CDR1 and CDR2 are LNHDA and SQIVND (reference sequence). Trimming took 3 bases from V and 0 from J, leaving 8 bases between them. The CDR3 sequence is 15 residues long.

This chain joins TRBV7-8 and TRBJ2-5, with 9 bases that match TRBD1. From germline, CDR1 is SGHVS and CDR2 FQNEAQ. This CDR3 region has 16 residues. The V gene end was trimmed by 1 base and the J gene end by 5 bases; junction bases not matched to a gene: 8. CDR3 nucleotide sequence: TGTGCCAGCAGCTTAGTTCGGGACAGGGCGGGCGAGACCCAGTACTTC. Translation gives CASSLVRDRAGETQYF.

The chain couples TRBV4-1 to TRBJ2-7, with 10 bases identical to TRBD1. The germline V gene has CDR1 MGHRA and CDR2 YSYEKL. The V gene end was trimmed by 0 bases and the J gene end by 1 base; junction bases not matched to a gene: 3. The CDR3 has 16 amino acids. The DNA of the CDR3 is TGCGCCAGCAGCCAAGAAGGGACAGGGGCGTCCTACGAGCAGTACTTC. Translated: CASSQEGTGASYEQYF.

This rearrangement joins TRBV19 to TRBJ2-7; TRBD2 matches 8 bases. The V and J ends lost 4 bases and 0 bases, in that order; junction bases with no gene match: 2. The CDR3 is 14 amino acids. CDR1 and CDR2 from the germline V gene are LNHDA and SQIVND (reference sequence). The CDR3 DNA is TGTGCCAGTAGTAGCGGACTAGCCTCCTACGAGCAGTACTTC. Protein product: CASSSGLASYEQYF.

This clone occurred once. The chain is built from TRBV6-2 or TRBV6-3 and TRBJ2-4; TRBD1 aligns across 7 bases. The junction had 4 bases not matched to a gene; V was cut back by 7 bases and J by 7 bases. Germline assignment: CDR1 MNHEY and CDR2 SVGEGT. This CDR3 spans 12 amino acids. The CDR3 DNA follows: TGTGCCAGCACCCCAGGGGGTAACATTCAGTACTTC. Protein: CASTPGGNIQYF.

This clone was recorded only once. The chain combines TRBV7-9 with TRBJ2-7; the D is unclear. Germline V lookup: CDR1 SEHNR, CDR2 FQNEAQ (reference sequence). With 5 bases removed from V and 3 bases from J, the gap between germline ends came to 8 bases. This CDR3 region has 12 residues. CDR3 nucleotide sequence: TGTGCCAGCAGCCTGAGCCGCTACGAGCAGTACTTC. Encoded protein: CASSLSRYEQYF. Using reference TRBV7-9 and TRBJ2-7 for the parts outside the CDR3, the full variable domain is DTGVSQNPRHKITKRGQNVTFRCDPISEHNRLYWYRQTLGQGPEFLTYFQNEAQLEKSRLLSDRFSAERPKGSFSTLEIQRTEQGDSAMYLCASSLSRYEQYFGPGTRLTVT.

The genes are TRBV6-2 or TRBV6-3 and TRBJ1-2, with D uncertain. The CDR3 has 13 residues. The V and J ends lost 6 bases and 8 bases respectively, with 16 bases between them. The germline V gene encodes CDR1 MNHEY and CDR2 SVGEGT. The CDR3 is CASSSGRGGGYTF. For the CDR3, the DNA is TGTGCCAGCAGCTCGGGCCGGGGAGGGGGCTACACCTTC.

J is TRBJ1-6 and V is TRBV14; 7 nucleotides line up with TRBD1. The trim removed 1 base at V and 9 bases at J, leaving 6 bases unmatched. CDR1 SGHDN and CDR2 FVKESK come from the germline V gene. The CDR3 contains 15 residues. CDR3 in DNA: TGTGCCAGCAGCCAAGGACAGGGACGAAGTTCACCCCTCCACTTT. It is translated as CASSQGQGRSSPLHF.

The chain uses TRBV19 and TRBJ2-7, with TRBD1 as a possible D gene (6 bases). The CDR3 spans 14 residues. Trimming left V 5 bases short and J 0 bases short, with 11 bases between. Germline CDR1 LNHDA, CDR2 SQIVND (reference sequence). CDR3 region: CASSPQDSSYEQYF. CDR3 bases: TGTGCCAGTAGTCCACAGGACAGCTCCTACGAGCAGTACTTC.

V is TRBV5-1 and J is TRBJ2-7; 7 nucleotides match TRBD1. V lost 1 base and J lost 5; bases outside the gene matches: 15. Germline lookup yields CDR1 SGHRS and CDR2 YFSETQ. The CDR3 is made up of 17 amino acids. As DNA, the CDR3 is TGCGCCAGCAGCTTGAAGGTATTGGCCGACAGGGCCCACGAGCAGTACTTC. It translates to CASSLKVLADRAHEQYF.

The V call is TRBV12-3 or TRBV12-4, the J call TRBJ1-5; no firm D call. Trimming stripped 6 bases from V and 7 bases from J, with 13 bases between. The CDR3 has 13 residues. The CDR3 region has the DNA TGTGCCAGCAGCCTGTCTGGAGTCCAGCCCCAGCATTTT. Amino acid sequence: CASSLSGVQPQHF.

This chain uses TRBV19 with TRBJ1-5; 10 bases agree with TRBD1. Germline CDR1 LNHDA, CDR2 SQIVND (reference sequence). The junction had 13 bases not matched to a gene; V was cut back by 5 bases and J by 3 bases. This CDR3 is 18 amino acids long. The CDR3 loop is CASSAAGTGDFYNQPQHF. CDR3 coding DNA: TGTGCCAGTAGTGCCGCCGGGACAGGGGACTTTTACAATCAGCCCCAGCATTTT.

The chain employs TRBV5-6 and TRBJ2-7; 7 bases map to TRBD1. The V gene end was trimmed by 4 bases and the J gene end by 0 bases; junction bases not matched to a gene: 7. This CDR3 region has 15 residues. Germline V gives CDR1 SGHDT, CDR2 YYEEEE. The CDR3 DNA follows: TGTGCCAGCAGCCCCTTCGACAGGGTCTCCTACGAGCAGTACTTC. Translated, it gives CASSPFDRVSYEQYF.

The chain uses TRBV6-5 and TRBJ2-1, with D tentatively TRBD2 (5 bases). Germline V lookup: CDR1 MNHEY, CDR2 SVGAGI. This CDR3 region has 15 residues. The germline V and J ends were trimmed by 2 bases and 3 bases, with 11 bases remaining between them. The CDR3 loop is CASSYRTGFYNEQFF. As DNA, the CDR3 is TGTGCCAGCAGTTACAGGACGGGGTTCTACAATGAGCAGTTCTTC.

This chain uses TRBV14 with TRBJ2-1; 7 bases are a match to TRBD2. The trim removed 5 bases at V and 10 bases at J, leaving 8 bases unmatched. The germline CDR1 and CDR2 sequences are SGHDN and FVKESK. The CDR3 sequence is 13 residues long. The DNA for the CDR3 is TGTGCCAGCAGCTACCTAAAGACTAGCGAGCAGTTCTTC. Translated, it gives CASSYLKTSEQFF. Variable domain in full (rest from reference TRBV14 and TRBJ2-1): EAGVTQFPSHSVIEKGQTVTLRCDPISGHDNLYWYRRVMGKEIKFLLHFVKESKQDESGMPNNRFLAERTGGTYSTLKVQPAELEDSGVYFCASSYLKTSEQFFGPGTRLTVL.

The CDR3 reads CASSFPGTGSGEQYF. The CDR3 bases are TGTGCCAGCAGTTTCCCCGGGACAGGGTCGGGTGAGCAGTACTTC. The chain has TRBV28 and TRBJ2-7, with 9 bases that match TRBD1. Looked up from germline, CDR1 is MDHEN and CDR2 is SYDVKM. CDR3 length equals 15 residues. Unmatched junction bases numbered 10, after V lost 3 bases and J lost 7 bases.

The J gene is TRBJ2-3, the V gene TRBV29-1, with 8 positions matching TRBD1. Germline V lookup: CDR1 SQVTM, CDR2 ANQGSEA. J gave up 4 bases and V 5 bases, and 8 bases lay outside the gene matches. CDR3 length: 14 residues. The CDR3 here is CSVTGQGHADTQYF. The CDR3 DNA reads as TGCAGCGTTACCGGACAGGGTCACGCAGATACGCAGTATTTT.

The chain combines TRBV2 with TRBJ2-7, with TRBD1 as a possible D gene (6 bases). Germline-derived CDR1 and CDR2 are SNHLY and FYNNEI. Between the trimmed V and J ends, which lost 6 bases and 0 bases, there was a span of 12 bases. CDR3 length: 14 residues. CDR3 region: CASSVQGFSYEQYF. The CDR3 bases are TGTGCCAGCAGCGTACAGGGTTTCTCCTACGAGCAGTACTTC.

The chain uses TRBV28 and TRBJ2-7; a possible D gene is TRBD2 (5 bases). This CDR3 has 15 amino acids. V lost 8 bases to trimming and J lost 7 bases, with 24 bases between them. Per the germline V gene, CDR1 is MDHEN and CDR2 is SYDVKM. In DNA, the CDR3 is TGTGCCAGCTTCCGACCGGGCGACTCCCCGGGGGAGCAGTACTTC. This translates into CASFRPGDSPGEQYF.

The rearrangement joins TRBV5-6 to TRBJ1-6; 9 bases are a match to TRBD1. Per germline, CDR1 SGHDT and CDR2 YYEEEE. This CDR3 region has 16 residues. J gave up 3 bases and V 4 bases, and 5 bases lay outside the gene matches. CDR3 nucleotides: TGTGCCAGCAGCCTTGGACAGGGGAGCTATAATTCACCCCTCCACTTT. Amino acids: CASSLGQGSYNSPLHF.

This chain connects TRBV28 to TRBJ1-2; 9 bases line up with TRBD1. The V gene end was trimmed by 6 bases and the J gene end by 8 bases; junction bases not matched to a gene: 4. The CDR3 spans 12 residues. From germline, CDR1 is MDHEN and CDR2 SYDVKM. The CDR3 coding sequence is TGTGCCAGCAGACTCGGACAGGGGGGCTACACCTTC. Translated, it gives CASRLGQGGYTF.

This sequence joins TRBV2 and TRBJ1-5; 7 nucleotides match TRBD1. CDR1 SNHLY and CDR2 FYNNEI come from the germline V gene. J lost 7 bases, V lost 4 bases, and 10 bases had no gene match. This CDR3 region has 15 residues. The CDR3 protein is CASSVDRAQGQPQHF. In DNA form, the CDR3 reads TGTGCCAGCAGTGTCGACAGGGCGCAGGGGCAGCCCCAGCATTTT.

The chain links TRBV9 to TRBJ2-3; 14 bases are shared with TRBD2. Germline trimming cut 4 bases from V and 4 bases from J; bases unmatched to any gene: 2. Per the germline V gene, CDR1 is SGDLS and CDR2 is YYNGEE. This CDR3 has 15 amino acids. Here the CDR3 reads CASSKTSGGADTQYF. CDR3 sequence (DNA): TGTGCCAGCAGCAAGACTAGCGGGGGGGCAGATACGCAGTATTTT.